This T cell receptor beta chain was captured in a study of Ad26.COV2.S vaccination and SARS-CoV-2 variants. Turning to this clone: Its antigen remains unknown.

The V gene lost 7 bases and the J gene lost 10 bases, with 11 bases spanning the gap. CDR3 length equals 11 residues. Germline CDR1 is MGHDK and CDR2 is SYGVNS. Sequencing was performed with immunoSEQ multiplex PCR; in TCRdb, only in-frame clones are kept and a portion is missing. Of about 350,000 clones in the sample, around 92% are singletons; the top ten hold roughly 3.9%. Notes on the study in general: The analyses of TCR breadth and depth may have understated the size of total T cell responses. Vaccine and placebo recipients had similar non-spike TCR breadth.

Source: peripheral blood, taken after recovery from COVID-19. The receptor was derived from a human donor who had recovered from COVID-19. The chain carries TRBV25-1 and TRBJ2-4, with a weak D call TRBD1 (6 bases). CDR3: CASTGTNIQYF. CDR3 nucleotide sequence: TGTGCCAGCACGGGGACAAATATTCAGTACTTC.